A selection of T cell receptor beta chains follows, all from one sample in a study of T cells in Graves' hyperthyroidism and ophthalmopathy. TCRdb fed the multiplex PCR reads into MiXCR, producing one record per CDR3 protein. The sample lists just under 750,000 distinct CDR3 sequences; 35% were seen once. Sequencing used blood. The receptors originated from a woman in her 40s with Graves' hyperthyroidism. Each CDR3 is given with its conserved first and last residue. D genes are given only for firm matches. Some rows have no size entry. The others give once, few or many, or a class for an expanded clone.

size	D	V	J	CDR3	DNA
NA	NA	TRBV6-5	TRBJ1-2	CASSYAHFNYGYTF	TGTGCCAGCAGTTACGCACATTTTAACTATGGCTACACCTTC
once	TRBD1	TRBV7-2	TRBJ1-6	CASSQGGTAPHLNSPLHF	TGTGCCAGCAGCCAAGGGGGCACAGCGCCACATCTTAATTCACCCCTCCACTTT
many	NA	TRBV12-3/TRBV12-4	TRBJ2-5	CASSRTPSRETQYF	TGTGCCAGCAGTCGGACACCGAGCCGGGAGACCCAGTACTTC
NA	NA	TRBV20-1	TRBJ2-7	CSATTDRPYEQYF	TGCAGTGCAACGACAGACAGACCCTACGAGCAGTACTTC
few	NA	TRBV7-2	TRBJ2-7	CARAVEQYF	TGTGCCCGAGCCGTCGAGCAGTACTTC
few	NA	TRBV29-1	TRBJ1-4	CSVEFREKLFF	TGCAGCGTTGAATTCCGGGAAAAACTGTTTTTT
NA	TRBD1	TRBV19	TRBJ1-2	CASRRSGTGGNYGYTF	TGTGCCAGTAGAAGATCCGGGACAGGGGGGAACTATGGCTACACCTTC
few	NA	TRBV29-1	TRBJ2-3	CSVRDGDTDTQYF	TGCAGCGTCAGGGACGGTGACACAGATACGCAGTATTTT
many	NA	TRBV29-1	TRBJ1-4	CSIRQDWDEKLFF	TGCAGCATCCGACAGGATTGGGATGAAAAACTGTTTTTT
NA	NA	TRBV7-3	TRBJ1-3	CASRASGGAGNTIYF	TGTGCCAGCCGGGCTAGCGGGGGGGCAGGAAACACCATATATTTT
few	NA	TRBV10-3	TRBJ2-3	CAISDVGTDTQYF	TGTGCCATCAGTGATGTGGGCACAGATACGCAGTATTTT
few	TRBD2	TRBV7-8	TRBJ2-2	CASSPSSAGGKNTGELFF	TGTGCCAGCAGCCCAAGTTCGGCGGGGGGGAAGAACACCGGGGAGCTGTTTTTT
NA	TRBD1	TRBV18	TRBJ1-1	CASSPPRQGGTEAFF	TGTGCCAGCTCACCCCCGAGACAGGGTGGGACTGAAGCTTTCTTT
few	NA	TRBV5-4	TRBJ1-6	CASSYWGGSGDSPLHF	TGTGCCAGCAGCTATTGGGGGGGGTCGGGAGATTCACCCCTCCACTTT
NA	NA	TRBV7-2	TRBJ1-3	CASSPIPGLGNTIYF	TGTGCTAGCAGCCCAATCCCGGGACTGGGAAACACCATATATTTT
few	NA	TRBV2	TRBJ1-6	CASSHNTGTNSPLHF	TGTGCCAGCAGCCATAACACGGGTACTAATTCACCCCTCCACTTT
many	NA	TRBV29-1	TRBJ2-7	CSVAGGRPNSYEQYF	TGCAGCGTTGCAGGGGGGCGACCGAACTCCTACGAGCAGTACTTC
many	TRBD2	TRBV5-4	TRBJ2-5	CASSIRAGVETQYF	TGTGCCAGCAGCATCAGAGCGGGGGTGGAGACCCAGTACTTC
few	NA	TRBV6-6	TRBJ1-6	CASSVTREAKSPLHF	TGTGCCAGCAGTGTTACCAGGGAGGCCAAGTCACCCCTCCACTTT
NA	NA	TRBV7-9	TRBJ2-1	CASSPRTGSYNEQFF	TGTGCCAGCAGCCCTAGGACTGGATCCTACAATGAGCAGTTCTTC
NA	NA	TRBV6-5	TRBJ1-6	CAISYSSAGARYNSPLHF	TGTGCCATCAGTTACTCGTCAGCGGGGGCGCGGTATAATTCACCCCTCCACTTT
NA	NA	TRBV19	TRBJ1-3	CASSVGLSSGNTVYF	TGTGCCAGTAGTGTCGGGCTTAGCTCTGGAAACACCGTATATTTT
NA	TRBD1	TRBV4-1	TRBJ1-5	CASSQEGTANQPQHF	TGCGCCAGCAGCCAAGAAGGGACAGCTAATCAGCCCCAGCATTTT
many	NA	TRBV12-3/TRBV12-4	TRBJ2-5	CASSSAGQQRGTQYF	TGTGCCAGCAGTTCCGCTGGGCAGCAAAGGGGGACCCAGTACTTC
few	NA	TRBV5-4	TRBJ1-5	CASSLGGFSNQPQHF	TGTGCCAGCAGCTTGGGGGGATTTAGCAATCAGCCCCAGCATTTT
once	TRBD1	TRBV7-9	TRBJ1-1	CASSGRQGMNTEAFF	TGTGCCAGCAGCGGGCGACAGGGAATGAACACTGAAGCTTTCTTT
NA	NA	TRBV18	TRBJ1-3	CASSPPYGNTIYF	TGTGCCAGCTCACCACCGTACGGAAACACCATATATTTT
once	NA	TRBV5-1	TRBJ2-7	CASSLMYFYEQYF	TGCGCCAGCAGCTTGATGTATTTCTACGAGCAGTACTTC
few	NA	TRBV5-1	TRBJ1-2	CTSSPDTGNYGYTF	TGCACCAGCAGCCCCGATACGGGAAACTATGGCTACACCTTC
NA	NA	TRBV19	TRBJ1-2	CASSILFSSTVYGYTF	TGTGCCAGTAGTATTCTTTTTTCTTCGACAGTTTATGGCTACACCTTC
many	NA	TRBV11-3	TRBJ1-3	CASRSVDSDSGNTIYF	TGTGCCAGCAGATCGGTGGACAGCGACTCTGGAAACACCATATATTTT
NA	NA	TRBV29-1	TRBJ1-4	CSYAATNGKLFF	TGCAGCTACGCGGCAACTAATGGAAAACTGTTTTTT
NA	NA	TRBV5-8	TRBJ2-5	CASSSRQIAETQYF	TGTGCCAGCAGCTCCCGACAGATTGCAGAGACCCAGTACTTC
many	NA	TRBV6-5	TRBJ1-2	CASSYSSGTDYGYTF	TGTGCCAGCAGTTACTCTTCGGGGACGGACTATGGCTACACCTTC
NA	NA	TRBV6-5	TRBJ1-2	CAGSTRPLPPYGYTF	TGTGCCGGCAGTACTCGGCCCCTGCCTCCCTATGGCTACACCTTC
many	TRBD2	TRBV4-2	TRBJ2-7	CASSQEAGAIYEQYF	TGTGCCAGCAGCCAAGAGGCGGGAGCTATTTACGAGCAGTACTTC
NA	TRBD1	TRBV2	TRBJ2-7	CAGTGYEQYF	TGTGCCGGGACAGGATACGAGCAGTACTTC
many	NA	TRBV5-4	TRBJ1-6	CASRSGYSPLHF	TGTGCCAGCAGAAGCGGGTATTCACCCCTCCACTTT